The TCR beta chain described here comes from a study of technical replicates of blood from several donors. Using immunoSEQ multiplex PCR, the repertoire was profiled, and TCRdb retains in-frame clones only, with some absent. The sample carries 65,000 to 85,000 clones, 85% to 95% recorded once. The trim removed 7 bases at V and 4 bases at J, leaving 8 bases unmatched. CDR1 and CDR2 from the germline V gene are SNHLY and FYNNEI. This CDR3 is built from 14 residues. The rearrangement uses TRBV2 and TRBJ2-3, with 7 positions matching TRBD1. Sequences were obtained from T cells isolated from PBMCs. This TCR was sampled from a human donor in good health. For the CDR3, the DNA is TGTGCCAGCAACGACAGGGAAAGGGCAGATACGCAGTATTTT. Its translation: CASNDRERADTQYF.